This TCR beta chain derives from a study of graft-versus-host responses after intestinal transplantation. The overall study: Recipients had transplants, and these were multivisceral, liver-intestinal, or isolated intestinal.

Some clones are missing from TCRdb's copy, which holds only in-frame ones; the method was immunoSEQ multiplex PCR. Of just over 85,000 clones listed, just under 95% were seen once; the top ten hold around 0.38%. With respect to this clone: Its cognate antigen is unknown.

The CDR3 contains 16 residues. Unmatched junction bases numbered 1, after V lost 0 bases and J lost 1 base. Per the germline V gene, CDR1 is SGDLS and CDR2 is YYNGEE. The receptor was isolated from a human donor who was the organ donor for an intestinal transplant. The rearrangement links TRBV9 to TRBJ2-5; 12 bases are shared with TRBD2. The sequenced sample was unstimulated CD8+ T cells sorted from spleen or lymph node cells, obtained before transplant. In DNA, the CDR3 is TGTGCCAGCAGCGTAGGACTAGCGGGGGTCCAAGAGACCCAGTACTTC. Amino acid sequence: CASSVGLAGVQETQYF.